One T cell receptor (beta chain) is described in this entry. The antigen remains undetermined. The PCR used 60 Vbeta and 13 Jbeta primers. In the authors' methods: Around 11 million shared chains were among around 80 million unique TCR beta chains counted in a later analysis. Generated by immunoSEQ multiplex PCR, the TCRdb table keeps only in-frame clones and is missing some. Clone size and the V and J calls come from that table; the DNA yielded D and trimming. The repertoire holds roughly 90,000 clones, with about 88% as singletons. The CDR3 consists of 14 residues. CDR1 is MDHEN and CDR2 is SYDVKM in the germline V gene. The V and J ends lost 6 bases and 1 base respectively, with 13 bases between them. Donors sampled were nominally healthy, though unrecorded immune exposures were likely. The source of the sample is a study of cytomegalovirus exposure and HLA in healthy donors. Overall study findings and caveats: The study put 150 or so TCR beta chains on its list as cytomegalovirus-associated.

The sample comprised PBMCs. The V call is TRBV28, the J call TRBJ2-7, with D possibly being TRBD2 (5 bases). The receptor comes from a man younger than 35 in good health and CMV-seronegative. The CDR3 region has the DNA TGTGCCAGCAGGAGAGCGGAAGTATCCTACGAGCAGTACTTC. Its protein is CASRRAEVSYEQYF.